This paragraph reports one T cell receptor beta chain. Its cognate antigen is unknown. The primer mix had 60 Vbeta and 13 Jbeta primers. Produced via immunoSEQ multiplex PCR; TCRdb's table is partial and in-frame only. The sample has approximately 220,000 clones, about 79% seen once; the top ten hold 1.5% to 2%. V was shortened by 5 bases and J by 5 bases, with 9 bases between the two germline ends. CDR3 size: 12 residues. Per the germline V gene, CDR1 is MDHEN and CDR2 is SYDVKM. This sample is part of a study of cytomegalovirus exposure and HLA in healthy donors. As for the study in general: A preliminary data release comprised around 85 million unique TCRs obtained from HLA-typed donors. Study-level results: Looking again later, the authors saw that most CMV-associated TCR beta chains seemed HLA-restricted. No immune exposure information besides CMV serostatus was available.

The sequenced sample consisted of PBMCs. This chain joins TRBV28 and TRBJ1-1; a possible D gene is TRBD1 (5 bases). This clonotype was sampled from a male donor in good health and CMV-seronegative. CDR3 sequence reads: CASSGGRTEAFF. CDR3 DNA sequence: TGTGCCAGCAGTGGGGGGAGGACTGAAGCTTTCTTT. Full variable domain (missing parts from reference TRBV28 and TRBJ1-1): DVKVTQSSRYLVKRTGEKVFLECVQDMDHENMFWYRQDPGLGLRLIYFSYDVKMKEKGDIPEGYSVSREKKERFSLILESASTNQTSMYLCASSGGRTEAFFGQGTRLTVV.